These T cell receptor beta chains were read from a single sample in a study of cytomegalovirus exposure and HLA in healthy donors. Profiling relied on immunoSEQ multiplex PCR, and the TCRdb table lists in-frame clones only, not all of them. Of around 130,000 clones listed, 80% are singletons. The material sequenced was PBMCs. These receptors were collected from a middle-aged man in good health and CMV-seronegative. CDR3s include the opening cysteine and the closing phenylalanine or tryptophan. A D gene is named only where the DNA matches it firmly. Clone size is shown for a subset of rows, as once, few, many or a class of expanded clone.

clone size | J gene | D gene | V gene | CDR3 protein | CDR3 DNA
NA | TRBJ2-2 | TRBD1 | TRBV30 | CAWVSGTGFDTGELFF | TGTGCCTGGGTGTCCGGGACAGGGTTCGACACCGGGGAGCTGTTTTTT
once | TRBJ2-7 | NA | TRBV2 | CASRPGFDEQYF | TGTGCCAGCAGGCCAGGGTTCGACGAGCAGTACTTC
NA | TRBJ2-3 | TRBD1 | TRBV28 | CASSESGQGAGDTQYF | TGTGCCAGCAGCGAGTCGGGACAGGGGGCCGGAGATACGCAGTATTTT
NA | TRBJ1-1 | NA | TRBV7-9 | CASSLVQGFGLTEAFF | TGTGCCAGCAGCTTAGTCCAGGGGTTTGGCCTGACTGAAGCTTTCTTT
NA | TRBJ1-4 | TRBD1 | TRBV27 | CASSSPWGTGGKLFF | TGTGCCAGCAGTTCCCCATGGGGGACAGGAGGAAAACTGTTTTTT
few | TRBJ1-3 | NA | TRBV19 | CASTRGGSGNTIYF | TGTGCCAGTACCCGAGGGGGATCTGGAAACACCATATATTTT
NA | TRBJ2-5 | NA | TRBV30 | CAWSPREFGTQYF | TGTGCCTGGAGCCCACGGGAGTTTGGGACCCAGTACTTC
once | TRBJ2-5 | TRBD2 | TRBV11-2 | CASSKEGGLAGVQETQYF | TGTGCCAGCAGCAAGGAAGGCGGACTAGCGGGGGTGCAAGAGACCCAGTACTTC
once | TRBJ2-2 | NA | TRBV21-1 | CASRRGPANTGELFF | TGTGCCAGCAGGCGAGGGCCTGCGAACACCGGGGAGCTGTTTTTT
NA | TRBJ2-7 | TRBD1 | TRBV29-1 | CSVEGQGAAYEQYF | TGCAGCGTTGAAGGGCAGGGGGCCGCCTACGAGCAGTACTTC
few | TRBJ2-1 | TRBD2 | TRBV5-6 | CASSLPGLAGGSYNEQFF | TGTGCCAGCAGCTTACCCGGACTAGCGGGAGGATCCTACAATGAGCAGTTCTTC
NA | TRBJ1-4 | NA | TRBV5-1 | CASSLAQGGEKLFF | TGCGCCAGCAGCTTGGCGCAGGGTGGTGAAAAACTGTTTTTT
NA | TRBJ1-1 | TRBD1 | TRBV2 | CASSELESGGRTEAFF | TGTGCCAGCAGTGAATTGGAGTCAGGGGGGCGGACTGAAGCTTTCTTT
NA | TRBJ2-7 | NA | TRBV7-2 | CASNKRGPYEQYF | TGTGCCAGCAACAAACGCGGCCCCTACGAGCAGTACTTC
NA | TRBJ1-1 | NA | TRBV28 | CASSLGGRLNTEAFF | TGTGCCAGCAGCTTAGGCGGGAGACTGAACACTGAAGCTTTCTTT
NA | TRBJ1-1 | TRBD1 | TRBV6-1 | CASRKGTGFNTEAFF | TGTGCCAGCCGCAAAGGGACAGGGTTCAACACTGAAGCTTTCTTT
NA | TRBJ1-4 | NA | TRBV25-1 | CASSDSTVSLGKLFF | TGTGCCAGCAGTGATTCGACAGTCTCCTTAGGAAAACTGTTTTTT
NA | TRBJ2-7 | TRBD1 | TRBV28 | CASSPGTAHSYEQYF | TGTGCCAGCAGTCCAGGGACAGCCCACTCCTACGAGCAGTACTTC
NA | TRBJ2-7 | NA | TRBV18 | CASSPGDTYEQYF | TGTGCCAGCTCACCGGGGGACACTTACGAGCAGTACTTC
NA | TRBJ2-1 | TRBD1 | TRBV11-2 | CASSSTGGWREQFF | TGTGCCAGCAGCTCAACAGGGGGCTGGCGTGAGCAGTTCTTC
NA | TRBJ1-5 | NA | TRBV19 | CASTLRLRGEGSNQPQHF | TGTGCCAGTACCCTTCGGCTTCGGGGGGAGGGGAGCAATCAGCCCCAGCATTTT
NA | TRBJ1-4 | TRBD1 | TRBV30 | CAWGQGLGEKLFF | TGTGCCTGGGGACAGGGGCTTGGCGAAAAACTGTTTTTT
NA | TRBJ1-5 | NA | TRBV15 | CATSRVDTDQPQHF | TGTGCCACCAGCAGAGTCGACACGGATCAGCCCCAGCATTTT
NA | TRBJ1-5 | TRBD1 | TRBV28 | CASSSVAYRGSQPQHF | TGTGCCAGCAGCTCGGTCGCGTACAGGGGTTCACAGCCCCAGCATTTT
NA | TRBJ2-2 | NA | TRBV7-8 | CASSPRMAGELFF | TGTGCCAGCAGCCCCAGGATGGCCGGGGAGCTGTTTTTT
NA | TRBJ1-1 | NA | TRBV5-4 | CASSLAGANTEAFF | TGTGCCAGCAGCTTGGCGGGAGCGAACACTGAAGCTTTCTTT
once | TRBJ2-4 | NA | TRBV2 | CASTAVAKNIQYF | TGTGCCAGCACCGCGGTAGCCAAAAACATTCAGTACTTC
NA | TRBJ2-7 | NA | TRBV2 | CASLSGDRTYEQYF | TGTGCCAGCCTATCGGGCGACAGAACCTACGAGCAGTACTTC
NA | TRBJ1-4 | NA | TRBV5-4 | CASSSGQLATNEKLFF | TGTGCCAGCAGCTCCGGACAGCTTGCAACTAATGAAAAACTGTTTTTT
few | TRBJ2-3 | TRBD2 | TRBV29-1 | CSVAGTSGPTDTQYF | TGCAGCGTCGCAGGGACTAGCGGACCCACAGATACGCAGTATTTT
NA | TRBJ2-2 | TRBD2 | TRBV27 | CASRNLAGGNTGELFF | TGTGCCAGCAGAAATTTAGCGGGGGGGAACACCGGGGAGCTGTTTTTT
few | TRBJ1-2 | NA | TRBV4-1 | CASRPTTEANYGYTF | TGCGCCAGCAGGCCCACGACAGAGGCAAACTATGGCTACACCTTC
NA | TRBJ2-7 | NA | TRBV2 | CASSAAGTSTYEQYF | TGTGCCAGCAGTGCCGCCGGGACTTCAACCTACGAGCAGTACTTC
NA | TRBJ1-2 | NA | TRBV5-1 | CASSSRGDYGYTF | TGCGCCAGCAGCTCCAGGGGTGACTATGGCTACACCTTC
few | TRBJ2-5 | NA | TRBV4-1 | CASSQEGPGHTQETQYF | TGCGCCAGCAGCCAAGAAGGCCCAGGGCACACCCAAGAGACCCAGTACTTC
few | TRBJ2-3 | TRBD2 | TRBV7-2 | CASSPTAGERDTQYF | TGTGCCAGCAGCCCCACAGCGGGAGAAAGAGATACGCAGTATTTT
NA | TRBJ2-7 | NA | TRBV15 | CATSGSSPVASDSYEQYF | TGTGCCACCAGCGGCTCCAGTCCGGTGGCTAGCGACTCCTACGAGCAGTACTTC
NA | TRBJ2-2 | NA | TRBV6-5 | CASSGPRRRELFF | TGTGCCAGCAGTGGTCCGCGGAGGAGGGAGCTGTTTTTT
NA | TRBJ2-7 | NA | TRBV5-4 | CASSYGLYYEQYF | TGTGCCAGCAGCTACGGGTTATACTACGAGCAGTACTTC
NA | TRBJ2-7 | NA | TRBV30 | CAWSEIGEQYF | TGTGCCTGGAGTGAGATCGGGGAGCAGTACTTC
NA | TRBJ1-4 | NA | TRBV2 | CASSERAGGRGEKLFF | TGTGCCAGCAGTGAACGGGCGGGGGGACGGGGAGAAAAACTGTTTTTT
NA | TRBJ2-7 | TRBD2 | TRBV6-5 | CASRRLAGDGEQYF | TGTGCCAGCAGAAGACTAGCGGGAGACGGCGAGCAGTACTTC
NA | TRBJ2-7 | NA | TRBV15 | CATSRGEGVGYEQYF | TGTGCCACCAGCAGAGGTGAGGGAGTGGGCTACGAGCAGTACTTC
NA | TRBJ2-7 | NA | TRBV5-1 | CASSLAGRSGLYF | TGCGCCAGCAGCTTGGCGGGCAGGTCGGGATTGTACTTC
NA | TRBJ2-1 | TRBD2 | TRBV11-2 | CASSSLSGAHYNEQFF | TGTGCCAGCAGCTCCCTTAGCGGGGCCCACTACAATGAGCAGTTCTTC
few | TRBJ1-2 | NA | TRBV5-6 | CASRREGAVNWNYGYTF | TGTGCCAGCAGGCGGGAAGGGGCCGTCAACTGGAACTATGGCTACACCTTC
few | TRBJ2-1 | NA | TRBV5-1 | CASSLGYQTLPYNEQFF | TGCGCCAGCAGCTTGGGCTATCAAACCCTTCCCTACAATGAGCAGTTCTTC
NA | TRBJ1-2 | NA | TRBV28 | CASSFPANYGYTF | TGTGCCAGCAGTTTTCCAGCTAACTATGGCTACACCTTC
NA | TRBJ1-6 | TRBD1 | TRBV6-4 | CASSPGQGDSPLHF | TGTGCCAGCAGCCCGGGACAGGGGGATTCACCCCTCCACTTT
few | TRBJ2-3 | TRBD2 | TRBV7-8 | CASFGTSGLDTQYF | TGTGCCAGCTTCGGGACTAGCGGACTGGATACGCAGTATTTT
NA | TRBJ1-3 | TRBD1 | TRBV19 | CASAPIQGSSSGNTIYF | TGTGCCAGCGCTCCCATACAGGGGTCTTCCTCTGGAAACACCATATATTTT
NA | TRBJ2-1 | TRBD2 | TRBV15 | CATSSILAGGYNEQFF | TGTGCCACCAGCAGCATTCTAGCGGGAGGATACAATGAGCAGTTCTTC
NA | TRBJ2-3 | NA | TRBV4-1 | CASSQEAPDTQYF | TGCGCCAGCAGCCAAGAGGCACCAGATACGCAGTATTTT
NA | TRBJ1-4 | TRBD1 | TRBV2 | CASSGTGLNEKLFF | TGTGCCAGCAGTGGGACAGGGCTTAATGAAAAACTGTTTTTT
NA | TRBJ2-3 | NA | TRBV4-1 | CASSQVGSTDTQYF | TGCGCCAGCAGCCAAGTTGGCTCGACAGATACGCAGTATTTT
NA | TRBJ1-5 | NA | TRBV28 | CASSLRDTGSYQPQHF | TGTGCCAGCAGTTTAAGGGACACAGGGTCGTATCAGCCCCAGCATTTT
NA | TRBJ2-6 | NA | TRBV25-1 | CASSDRETSSGANVLTF | TGTGCCAGCAGTGATCGGGAGACTAGCTCTGGGGCCAACGTCCTGACTTTC